This is a list of T cell receptor beta chains from one sample in a study of cytomegalovirus exposure and HLA in healthy donors. The assay was immunoSEQ multiplex PCR, and TCRdb's table has in-frame clones only and misses some. The sample has approximately 100,000 clones, approximately 80% seen once. The specimen was PBMCs. The receptors shown here come from a female donor in good health and CMV-seropositive. CDR3s include the opening cysteine and the closing phenylalanine or tryptophan. Expanded clones get a size class; other rows say once, few or many, or leave the size out.

cdr3_length,v_call,clone_size,cdr3_aa
16,TRBV7-2,NA,CASSLEGGIIRRELFF
11,TRBV18,NA,CASSPGSEAFF
15,TRBV14,NA,CASRRNTGVTGELFF
15,TRBV7-6,once,CASSTSWGQLNTIYF
17,TRBV19,NA,CASTPPGAATYNQPQHF
11,TRBV29-1,NA,CSVREGNGYTF
15,TRBV4-2,once,CASSPAELVGGELFF
14,TRBV28,NA,CASSWEGSSYEQYF
13,TRBV6-6,NA,CASSLNDFYGYTF
11,TRBV12-2,NA,CATWQGFRAFF